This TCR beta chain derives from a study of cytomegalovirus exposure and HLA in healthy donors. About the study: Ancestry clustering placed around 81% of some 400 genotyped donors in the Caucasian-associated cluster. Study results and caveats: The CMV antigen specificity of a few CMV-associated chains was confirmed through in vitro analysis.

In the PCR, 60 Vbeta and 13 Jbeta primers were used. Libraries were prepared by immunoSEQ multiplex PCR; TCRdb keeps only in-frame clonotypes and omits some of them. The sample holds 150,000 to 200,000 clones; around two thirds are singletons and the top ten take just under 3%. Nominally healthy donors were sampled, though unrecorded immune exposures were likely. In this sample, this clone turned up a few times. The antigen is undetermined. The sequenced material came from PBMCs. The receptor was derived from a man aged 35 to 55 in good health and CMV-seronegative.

CDR3 region: CASSPGTGPVNGTLHF. In DNA, the CDR3 is TGTGCCAGCAGCCCTGGGACAGGCCCAGTGAATGGAACCCTCCACTTT. The rearrangement uses TRBV11-2 and TRBJ1-6, with TRBD1 matching over 8 bases. The V gene end was trimmed by 5 bases and the J gene end by 14 bases; junction bases not matched to a gene: 17. The length of the CDR3 is 16 residues. Looked up from germline, CDR1 is SGHAT and CDR2 is FQNNGV.